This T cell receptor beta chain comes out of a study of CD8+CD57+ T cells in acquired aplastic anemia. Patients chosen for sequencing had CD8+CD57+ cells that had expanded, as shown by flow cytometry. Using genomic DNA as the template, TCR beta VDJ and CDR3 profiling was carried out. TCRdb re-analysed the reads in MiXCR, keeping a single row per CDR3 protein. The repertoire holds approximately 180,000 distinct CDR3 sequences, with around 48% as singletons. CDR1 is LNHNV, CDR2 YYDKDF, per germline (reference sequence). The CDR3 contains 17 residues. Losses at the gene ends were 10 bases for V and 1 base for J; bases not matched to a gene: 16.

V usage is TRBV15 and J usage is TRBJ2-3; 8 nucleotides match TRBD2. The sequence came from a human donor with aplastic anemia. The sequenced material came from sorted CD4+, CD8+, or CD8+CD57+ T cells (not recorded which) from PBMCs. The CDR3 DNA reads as TGTGCCAGTGGAGAGAATAAGGTGACTAGCGGCACAGATACGCAGTATTTT. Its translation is CASGENKVTSGTDTQYF.